The clone carrying this TCR beta chain was seen a few times. The V and J ends lost 8 bases and 14 bases respectively, with 16 bases between them. This CDR3 has 12 residues. CDR1 and CDR2 (germline): SNHLY, FYNNEI. Method: immunoSEQ multiplex PCR; TCRdb's copy keeps in-frame clones and lacks some. The sample has roughly 130,000 clones; 80% to 90% are singletons. The data belong to a study of cytomegalovirus exposure and HLA in healthy donors. What was sequenced was PBMCs. The chain is built from TRBV2 and TRBJ1-6; tentatively, D is TRBD1 (5 bases). This receptor was identified in a woman in her twenties or thirties in good health and CMV-seropositive. DNA of the CDR3: TGTGCCAGCCGCGGGGCGCCTGGATCCCTCCACTTT. Its translation is CASRGAPGSLHF.